What follows are 16 T cell receptor beta chains derived from one specimen sequenced in a study of blood T cell repertoires in COVID-19. Only in-frame clones appear in the TCRdb table, and some are missing; sequencing was by immunoSEQ multiplex PCR. The repertoire holds about 150,000 clones, with roughly nine tenths as singletons. Sequenced sample: peripheral blood. The receptors shown here come from a man between 18 and 35 years old with COVID-19, enrolled during active disease.

On this clone itself: This same CDR3 is encoded by further DNA sequences in the sample. The rearrangement uses TRBV29-1 and TRBJ2-3; 9 positions agree with TRBD1. This CDR3 is built from 13 residues. Germline lookup yields CDR1 SQVTM and CDR2 ANQGSEA. V lost 7 bases, J lost 1 base, and 3 bases stayed unmatched. CDR3 nucleotides: TGCAGCGCCCGACAGGGGGGCACAGATACGCAGTATTTT. As protein: CSARQGGTDTQYF.

V usage is TRBV6-6 and J usage is TRBJ2-3, with D perhaps TRBD2 (6 bases). V was cut by 2 bases and J by 0 bases, with 12 bases left in between. Germline V gene data show CDR1 as MNHNY and CDR2 as SVGAGI (reference sequence). The CDR3 is 16 residues long. CDR3 protein: CASSYRPAGSTDTQYF. The CDR3 DNA follows: TGTGCCAGCAGTTACCGCCCGGCGGGGAGCACAGATACGCAGTATTTT.

This clone was seen a single time. This chain connects TRBV7-6 to TRBJ1-2; possibly TRBD1 for D (5 bases). The CDR3 length is 13 residues. CDR1 SGHVS and CDR2 FNYEAQ come from the germline V gene. With 2 bases removed from V and 4 bases from J, the gap between germline ends came to 8 bases. CDR3: CASSLTGGYGYTF. CDR3 coding DNA: TGTGCCAGCAGCTTAACAGGTGGCTATGGCTACACCTTC.

The chain recombines TRBV27 with TRBJ1-3, with D possibly matching TRBD1 (6 bases). There are 14 residues in the CDR3. CDR1 and CDR2 (germline): MNHEY, SMNVEV (reference sequence). V shed 6 bases and J shed 8 bases, with 17 bases lying between them. This chain's CDR3 is CASSEQGFGDTIYF. The CDR3, as DNA: TGTGCCAGCAGCGAACAGGGCTTTGGGGACACCATATATTTT.

The rearrangement joins TRBV5-4 to TRBJ2-5; TRBD2 matches 8 bases. Looked up from germline, CDR1 is SGHNT and CDR2 is YYREEE (reference sequence). The V and J ends lost 4 bases and 2 bases, in that order; junction bases with no gene match: 4. This CDR3 contains 14 residues. The CDR3 DNA follows: TGTGCCAGCAGCATAGCGGGGACACAAGAGACCCAGTACTTC. Protein sequence: CASSIAGTQETQYF.

This clone has just a few counts. This chain connects TRBV19 to TRBJ1-5; possibly TRBD1 for D (5 bases). The germline V gene has CDR1 LNHDA and CDR2 SQIVND (reference sequence). The CDR3 sequence is 13 residues long. Trimming cost V 5 bases and J 5 bases, with 10 bases left between them. This CDR3 is CASSFDRDQPQHF. The CDR3 coding sequence is TGTGCCAGTAGTTTCGACAGAGATCAGCCCCAGCATTTT.

V and J are TRBV18 and TRBJ2-3, with D maybe TRBD2 (6 bases). The germline gives CDR1 KGHSH, CDR2 LQKENI. This CDR3 contains 12 residues. V lost 1 base and J 8 bases, leaving 7 bases between the germline ends. The DNA for the CDR3 is TGTGCCAGCTCACCACTCGGGAGTACGCAGTATTTT. Translating it yields CASSPLGSTQYF.

This clone appeared a single time. This chain links TRBV27 with TRBJ2-3, with D possibly matching TRBD1 (5 bases). Trimming cost V 3 bases and J 0 bases, with 19 bases left between them. CDR3 length equals 18 residues. CDR1 is MNHEY and CDR2 is SMNVEV in the germline V gene (reference sequence). The CDR3 DNA reads TGTGCCAGCAGTTTCGGTCAGGGTTGGACCCATAGCACAGATACGCAGTATTTT. It codes for CASSFGQGWTHSTDTQYF.

This clone was found once. The chain links TRBV6-5 to TRBJ2-7, with 7 bases fitting TRBD2. From germline, CDR1 is MNHEY and CDR2 SVGAGI. V shed 2 bases and J 1 base; nucleotides not matched to a gene: 5. The CDR3 loop spans 15 amino acids. The CDR3 spells CASSYIGGGSYEQYF. CDR3 in DNA: TGTGCCAGCAGTTACATCGGCGGGGGATCCTACGAGCAGTACTTC.

This sequence joins TRBV10-3 and TRBJ2-3; 7 bases fit TRBD2. V trimming: 10 bases; J trimming: 4 bases; junction bases outside the gene matches: 14. This CDR3 region has 15 residues. Germline CDR1 and CDR2: ENHRY and SYGVKD. The CDR3 here is CATTGGGENADTQYF. CDR3 nucleotide sequence: TGTGCCACCACGGGGGGAGGGGAGAACGCAGATACGCAGTATTTT.

With regard to this clone: Other nucleotide sequences in the sample specify the same CDR3. The chain couples TRBV9 to TRBJ2-1; 7 bases match TRBD1. The V gene end was trimmed by 0 bases and the J gene end by 4 bases; junction bases not matched to a gene: 4. Germline lookup yields CDR1 SGDLS and CDR2 YYNGEE. CDR3 length: 15 residues. CDR3 region: CASSVEAGGYNEQFF. In nucleotides, the CDR3 is TGTGCCAGCAGCGTAGAGGCAGGGGGATACAATGAGCAGTTCTTC. Full variable domain (rest looked up from reference TRBV9 and TRBJ2-1): DSGVTQTPKHLITATGQRVTLRCSPRSGDLSVYWYQQSLDQGLQFLIQYYNGEERAKGNILERFSAQQFPDLHSELNLSSLELGDSALYFCASSVEAGGYNEQFFGPGTRLTVL.

The chain carries TRBV25-1 and TRBJ2-7; TRBD1 might be the D (5 bases). Per the germline V gene, CDR1 is MGHDK and CDR2 is SYGVNS. The CDR3 totals 18 residues. V lost 4 bases, J lost 0 bases, and 22 bases lay in between. CDR3 residues: CASSGPSRTKPSSYEQYF. The CDR3 bases are TGTGCCAGCAGTGGCCCGTCCCGGACAAAACCGAGCTCCTACGAGCAGTACTTC.

The J gene is TRBJ2-7, the V gene TRBV4-1; D is unresolved. The V gene lost 1 base and the J gene lost 2 bases, with 12 bases spanning the gap. Germline V gives CDR1 MGHRA, CDR2 YSYEKL. This CDR3 spans 15 amino acids. The CDR3 nucleotides read TGCGCCAGCAGCCAAGTTCACAGCCCGACCTACGAGCAGTACTTC. Translated, it gives CASSQVHSPTYEQYF.

V usage is TRBV28 and J usage is TRBJ1-6, with unresolved D. Germline assignment: CDR1 MDHEN and CDR2 SYDVKM. CDR3 length equals 16 residues. V was pared by 7 bases and J by 9 bases, with 22 bases between. The CDR3 loop is CASTPSWAEGISPLHF. Here the CDR3 DNA reads TGTGCCAGCACCCCCTCATGGGCGGAGGGAATTTCACCCCTCCACTTT. The full variable domain, in which reference TRBV28 and TRBJ1-6 provide the parts outside the CDR3, is DVKVTQSSRYLVKRTGEKVFLECVQDMDHENMFWYRQDPGLGLRLIYFSYDVKMKEKGDIPEGYSVSREKKERFSLILESASTNQTSMYLCASTPSWAEGISPLHFGNGTRLTVT.

This rearrangement joins TRBV7-2 to TRBJ2-7; tentative D call: TRBD2 (6 bases). The CDR3 length is 14 residues. V dropped 5 bases and J dropped 0 bases, with 11 bases sitting between them. The V gene's germline CDR1 is SGHTA and CDR2 FQGNSA. CDR3 DNA: TGTGCCAGCAGCACCGGGACTGACTCCTACGAGCAGTACTTC. Protein sequence: CASSTGTDSYEQYF.

The chain couples TRBV11-2 to TRBJ2-7; D is undetermined. V lost 1 base and J lost 7, with 17 bases in between. The CDR3 runs to 15 residues. The germline V gene has CDR1 SGHAT and CDR2 FQNNGV. The CDR3 region is CASSLVSAGLLEQYF. As DNA, the CDR3 is TGTGCCAGCAGCTTAGTTTCGGCAGGTTTGTTGGAGCAGTACTTC. Complete variable domain (other parts from reference TRBV11-2 and TRBJ2-7): EAGVAQSPRYKIIEKRQSVAFWCNPISGHATLYWYQQILGQGPKLLIQFQNNGVVDDSQLPKDRFSAERLKGVDSTLKIQPAKLEDSAVYLCASSLVSAGLLEQYFGPGTRLTVT.